This T cell receptor (beta chain) is from a study of beta chain features in type 1 diabetes. The CDR3 extends over 18 amino acids. Germline V lookup: CDR1 WSHSY, CDR2 SAAADI. Trimming cost V 0 bases and J 2 bases; bases outside gene matches: 8. cDNA synthesis used the whole RNA isolate, giving expressed TCRB sequences. Sequenced by immunoSEQ multiplex PCR; TCRdb stores in-frame clones only, minus some. This sample has about 15,000 clones, with 76% found just once. A note on this clone: Antigen specificity is unknown.

Donors underwent one heparinised blood draw, around 120 mL on average. Study-wide findings and caveats: Within each of all four CD4+ subsets, Type 1 diabetes patients had TCRB CDR3s that were moderately but significantly shorter.

This chain joins TRBV10-2 and TRBJ2-7; 12 nucleotides match TRBD2. Specimen: stem cell memory CD4+ T cells from blood. The clonotype was recovered from a woman in her late teens or twenties with type 1 diabetes. CDR3 residues: CASSESDMGLAGTYEQYF. CDR3 coding DNA: TGCGCCAGCAGTGAGTCGGATATGGGACTAGCGGGCACCTACGAGCAGTACTTC.